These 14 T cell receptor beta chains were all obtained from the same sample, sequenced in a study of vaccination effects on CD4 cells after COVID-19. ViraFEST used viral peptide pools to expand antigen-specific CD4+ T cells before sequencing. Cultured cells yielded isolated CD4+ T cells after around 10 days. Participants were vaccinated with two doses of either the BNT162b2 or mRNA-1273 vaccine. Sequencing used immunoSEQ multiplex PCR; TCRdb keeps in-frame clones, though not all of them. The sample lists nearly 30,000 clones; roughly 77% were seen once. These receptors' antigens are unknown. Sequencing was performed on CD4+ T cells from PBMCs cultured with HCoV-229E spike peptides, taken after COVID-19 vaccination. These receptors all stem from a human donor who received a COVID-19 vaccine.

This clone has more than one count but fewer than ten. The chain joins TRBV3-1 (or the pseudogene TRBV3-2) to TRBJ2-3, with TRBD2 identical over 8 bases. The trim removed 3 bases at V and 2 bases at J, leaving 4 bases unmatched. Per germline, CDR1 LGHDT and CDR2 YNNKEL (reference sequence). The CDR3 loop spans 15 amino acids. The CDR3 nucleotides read TGTGCCAGCAGCCAGTCACTAGCGGCCACAGATACGCAGTATTTT. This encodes CASSQSLAATDTQYF.

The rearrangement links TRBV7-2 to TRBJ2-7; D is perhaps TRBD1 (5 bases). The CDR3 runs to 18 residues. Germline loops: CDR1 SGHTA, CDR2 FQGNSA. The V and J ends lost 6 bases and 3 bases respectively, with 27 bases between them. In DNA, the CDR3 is TGTGCCAGCAGTCCTGACAGACCCCTAGTTTCGGTATACTACGAGCAGTACTTC. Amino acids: CASSPDRPLVSVYYEQYF. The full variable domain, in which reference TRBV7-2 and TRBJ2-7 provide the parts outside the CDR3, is GAGVSQSPSNKVTEKGKDVELRCDPISGHTALYWYRQSLGQGLEFLIYFQGNSAPDKSGLPSDRFSAERTGGSVSTLTIQRTQQEDSAVYLCASSPDRPLVSVYYEQYFGPGTRLTVT.

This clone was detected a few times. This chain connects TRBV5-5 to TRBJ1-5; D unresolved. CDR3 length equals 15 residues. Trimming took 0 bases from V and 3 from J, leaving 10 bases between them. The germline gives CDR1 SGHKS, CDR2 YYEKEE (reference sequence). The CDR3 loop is CASSLATTLNQPQHF. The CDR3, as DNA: TGTGCCAGCAGCTTGGCGACAACCCTCAATCAGCCCCAGCATTTT.

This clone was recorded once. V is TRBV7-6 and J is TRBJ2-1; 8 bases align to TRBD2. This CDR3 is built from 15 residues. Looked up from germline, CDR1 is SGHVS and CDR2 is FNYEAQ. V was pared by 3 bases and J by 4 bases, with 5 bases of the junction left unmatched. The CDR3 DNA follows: TGTGCCAGCAGCTTCGGGGGGGCCAGTTACAATGAGCAGTTCTTC. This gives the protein CASSFGGASYNEQFF.

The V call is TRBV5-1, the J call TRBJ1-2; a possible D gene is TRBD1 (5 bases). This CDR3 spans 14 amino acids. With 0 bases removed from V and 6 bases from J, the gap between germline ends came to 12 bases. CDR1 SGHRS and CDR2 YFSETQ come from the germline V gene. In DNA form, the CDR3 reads TGCGCCAGCAGCTTGGGGTGGACAAGGGATGGCTACACCTTC. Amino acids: CASSLGWTRDGYTF.

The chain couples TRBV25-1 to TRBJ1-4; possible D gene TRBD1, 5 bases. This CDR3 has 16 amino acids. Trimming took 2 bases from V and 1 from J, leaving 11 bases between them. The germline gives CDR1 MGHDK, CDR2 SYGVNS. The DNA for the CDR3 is TGTGCCAGCAGTGAAGATATGGGGCGAACTAATGAAAAACTGTTTTTT. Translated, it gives CASSEDMGRTNEKLFF. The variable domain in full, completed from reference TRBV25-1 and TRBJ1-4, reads EADIYQTPRYLVIGTGKKITLECSQTMGHDKMYWYQQDPGMELHLIHYSYGVNSTEKGDLSSESTVSRIRTEHFPLTLESARPSHTSQYLCASSEDMGRTNEKLFFGSGTQLSVL.

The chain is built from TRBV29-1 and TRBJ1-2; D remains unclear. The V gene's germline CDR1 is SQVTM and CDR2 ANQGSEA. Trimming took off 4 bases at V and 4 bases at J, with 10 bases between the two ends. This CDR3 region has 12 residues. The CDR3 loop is CSVGEQTYGYTF. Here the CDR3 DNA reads TGCAGCGTTGGAGAACAGACCTATGGCTACACCTTC.

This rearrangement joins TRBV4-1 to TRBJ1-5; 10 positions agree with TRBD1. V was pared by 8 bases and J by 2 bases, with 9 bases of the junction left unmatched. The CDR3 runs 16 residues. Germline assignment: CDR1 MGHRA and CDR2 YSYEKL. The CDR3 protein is CASRALGTGGNQPQHF. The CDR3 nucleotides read TGCGCCAGCCGGGCACTCGGGACAGGGGGCAATCAGCCCCAGCATTTT.

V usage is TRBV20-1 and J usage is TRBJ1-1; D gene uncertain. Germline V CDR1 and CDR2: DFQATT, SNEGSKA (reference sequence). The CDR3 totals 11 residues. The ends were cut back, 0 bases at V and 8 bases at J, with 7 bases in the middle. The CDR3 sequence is CSARDVIEAFF. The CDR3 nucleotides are TGCAGTGCTAGAGATGTAATAGAAGCTTTCTTT.

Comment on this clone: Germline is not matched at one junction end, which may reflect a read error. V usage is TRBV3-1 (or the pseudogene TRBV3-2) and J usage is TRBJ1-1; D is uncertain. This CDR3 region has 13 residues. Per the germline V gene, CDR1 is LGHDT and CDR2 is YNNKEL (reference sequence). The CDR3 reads CASSQTRRRLQIF. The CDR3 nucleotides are TGTGCCAGCAGCCAAACTAGGCGGAGACTGCAAATCTTT.

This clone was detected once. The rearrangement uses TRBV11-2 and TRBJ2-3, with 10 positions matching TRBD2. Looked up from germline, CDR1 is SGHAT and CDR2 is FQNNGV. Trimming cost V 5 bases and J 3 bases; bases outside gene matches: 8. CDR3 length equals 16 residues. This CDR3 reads CASSIRAGGETDTQYF. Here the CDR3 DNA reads TGTGCCAGCAGCATACGAGCGGGGGGGGAAACAGATACGCAGTATTTT.

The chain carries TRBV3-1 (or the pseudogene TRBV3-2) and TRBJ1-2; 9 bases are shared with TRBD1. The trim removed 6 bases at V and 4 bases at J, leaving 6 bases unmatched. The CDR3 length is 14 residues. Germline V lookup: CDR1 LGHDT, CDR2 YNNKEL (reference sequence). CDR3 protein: CASRGTGRTYGYTF. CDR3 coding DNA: TGTGCCAGCAGAGGGACAGGGAGGACCTATGGCTACACCTTC.

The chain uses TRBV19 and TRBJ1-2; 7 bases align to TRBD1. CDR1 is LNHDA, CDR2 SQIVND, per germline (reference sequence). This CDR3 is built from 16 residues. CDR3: CAKPSPDRVWRYGYTF. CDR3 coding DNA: TGTGCTAAACCGTCTCCCGACAGGGTTTGGAGGTACGGCTACACCTTC.

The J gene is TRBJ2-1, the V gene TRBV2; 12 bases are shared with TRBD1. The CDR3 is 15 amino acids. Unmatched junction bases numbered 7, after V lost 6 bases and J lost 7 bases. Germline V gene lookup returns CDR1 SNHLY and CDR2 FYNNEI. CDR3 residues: CASSGTGGSRNEQFF. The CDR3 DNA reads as TGTGCCAGCAGCGGGACAGGGGGCAGTAGGAATGAGCAGTTCTTC.